This T cell receptor beta chain was obtained from a study of cytomegalovirus exposure and HLA in healthy donors. In the PCR, 60 Vbeta and 13 Jbeta primers were used. The method was immunoSEQ multiplex PCR; TCRdb's version includes in-frame clones alone and lacks a portion of them. The data show over 100,000 clones, with roughly 8.3% seen just once and around 5.5% held by the top ten. CDR3 length equals 15 residues. The germline V and J ends were trimmed by 7 bases and 4 bases, with 17 bases remaining between them. Germline-derived CDR1 and CDR2 are MNHEY and SMNVEV (reference sequence). This clone was seen a few times.

The genes are TRBV27 and TRBJ2-1; the D gene is possibly TRBD2 (5 bases). The sample consisted of PBMCs. The sequence was obtained from a man between 40 and 49 years old in good health and CMV-seronegative. CDR3 in amino acids: CASTISRGTYNEQFF. The CDR3 DNA reads TGTGCCAGCACCATCTCTCGGGGAACTTACAATGAGCAGTTCTTC.